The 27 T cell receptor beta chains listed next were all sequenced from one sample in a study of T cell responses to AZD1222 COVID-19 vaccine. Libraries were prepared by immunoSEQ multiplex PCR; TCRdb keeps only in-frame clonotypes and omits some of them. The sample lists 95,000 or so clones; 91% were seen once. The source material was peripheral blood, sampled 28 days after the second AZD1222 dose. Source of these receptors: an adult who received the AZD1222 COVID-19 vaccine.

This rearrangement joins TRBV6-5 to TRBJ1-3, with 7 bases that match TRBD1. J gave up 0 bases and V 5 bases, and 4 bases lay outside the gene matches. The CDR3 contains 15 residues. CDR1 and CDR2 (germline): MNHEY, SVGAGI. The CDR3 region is CASSLGTDSGNTIYF. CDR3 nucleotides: TGTGCCAGCAGTCTCGGGACAGACTCTGGAAACACCATATATTTT.

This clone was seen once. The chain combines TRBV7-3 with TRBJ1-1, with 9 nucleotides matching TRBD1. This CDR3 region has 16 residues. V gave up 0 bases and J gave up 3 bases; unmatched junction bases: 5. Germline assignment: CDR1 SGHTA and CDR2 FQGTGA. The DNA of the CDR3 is TGTGCCAGCAGCTTAACCGGGACAGGGAGAGACACTGAAGCTTTCTTT. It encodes CASSLTGTGRDTEAFF.

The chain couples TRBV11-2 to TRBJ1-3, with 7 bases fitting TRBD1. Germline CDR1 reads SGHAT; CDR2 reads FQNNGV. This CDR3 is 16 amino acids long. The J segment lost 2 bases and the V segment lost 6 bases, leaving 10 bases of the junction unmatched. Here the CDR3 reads CASRANRGPPGNTIYF. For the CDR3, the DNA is TGTGCCAGCAGAGCCAACAGGGGACCTCCTGGAAACACCATATATTTT.

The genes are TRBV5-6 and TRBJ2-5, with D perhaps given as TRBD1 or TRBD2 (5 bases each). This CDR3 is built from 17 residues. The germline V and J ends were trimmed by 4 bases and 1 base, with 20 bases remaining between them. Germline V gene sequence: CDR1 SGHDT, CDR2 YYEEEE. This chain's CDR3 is CASSLHRPGRAQETQYF. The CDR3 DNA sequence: TGTGCCAGCAGCCTCCATCGGCCAGGGAGAGCCCAAGAGACCCAGTACTTC.

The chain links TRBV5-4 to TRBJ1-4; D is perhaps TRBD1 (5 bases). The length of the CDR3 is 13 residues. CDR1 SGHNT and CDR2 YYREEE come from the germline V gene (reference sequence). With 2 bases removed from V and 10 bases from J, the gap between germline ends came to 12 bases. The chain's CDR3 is CASSLLGGGKLFF. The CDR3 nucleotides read TGTGCCAGCAGCTTACTCGGGGGTGGAAAACTGTTTTTT.

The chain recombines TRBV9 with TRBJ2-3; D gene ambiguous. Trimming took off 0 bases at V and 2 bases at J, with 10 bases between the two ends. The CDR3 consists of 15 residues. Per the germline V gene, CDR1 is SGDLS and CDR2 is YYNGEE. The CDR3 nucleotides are TGTGCCAGCAGCGTAGATTTTAGTTCCACAGATACGCAGTATTTT. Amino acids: CASSVDFSSTDTQYF.

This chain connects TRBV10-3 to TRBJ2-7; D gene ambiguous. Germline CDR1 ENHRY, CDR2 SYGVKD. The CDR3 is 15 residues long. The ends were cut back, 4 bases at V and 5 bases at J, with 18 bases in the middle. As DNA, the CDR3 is TGTGCCATCAGTGCGGAAGCAACCCGTGGTGACGAGCAGTACTTC. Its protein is CAISAEATRGDEQYF.

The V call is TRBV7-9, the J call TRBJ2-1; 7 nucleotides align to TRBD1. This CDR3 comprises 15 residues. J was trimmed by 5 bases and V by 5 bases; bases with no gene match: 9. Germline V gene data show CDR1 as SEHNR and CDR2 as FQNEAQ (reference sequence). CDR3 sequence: CASSRRGGDHNEQFF. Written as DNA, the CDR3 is TGTGCCAGCAGCCGAAGAGGGGGCGATCACAATGAGCAGTTCTTC.

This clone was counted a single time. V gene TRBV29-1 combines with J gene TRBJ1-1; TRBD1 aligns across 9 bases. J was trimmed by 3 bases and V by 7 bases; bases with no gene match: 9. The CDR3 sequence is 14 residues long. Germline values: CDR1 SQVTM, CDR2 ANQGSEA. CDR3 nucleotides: TGCAGCGCGATGCCGGGACAGGGAGACACTGAAGCTTTCTTT. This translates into CSAMPGQGDTEAFF.

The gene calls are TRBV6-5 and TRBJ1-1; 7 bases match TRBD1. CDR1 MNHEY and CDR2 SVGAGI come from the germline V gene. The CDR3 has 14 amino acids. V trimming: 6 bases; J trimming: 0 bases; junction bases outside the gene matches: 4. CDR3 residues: CASRGQLMNTEAFF. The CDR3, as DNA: TGTGCCAGCAGGGGACAGCTAATGAACACTGAAGCTTTCTTT.

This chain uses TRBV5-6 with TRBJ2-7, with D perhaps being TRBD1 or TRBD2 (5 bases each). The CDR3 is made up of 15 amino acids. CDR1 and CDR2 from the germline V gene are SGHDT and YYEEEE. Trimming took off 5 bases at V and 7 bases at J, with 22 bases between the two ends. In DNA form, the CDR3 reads TGTGCCAGCAGTTCTCCCGGACACACCTGGGGGGAGCAGTACTTC. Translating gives CASSSPGHTWGEQYF.

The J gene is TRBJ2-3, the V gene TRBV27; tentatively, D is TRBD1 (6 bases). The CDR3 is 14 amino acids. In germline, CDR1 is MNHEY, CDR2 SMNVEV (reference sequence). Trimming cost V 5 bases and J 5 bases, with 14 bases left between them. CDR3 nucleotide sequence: TGTGCCAGCAGTCCGCCAGGGGCCCTAGATACGCAGTATTTT. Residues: CASSPPGALDTQYF.

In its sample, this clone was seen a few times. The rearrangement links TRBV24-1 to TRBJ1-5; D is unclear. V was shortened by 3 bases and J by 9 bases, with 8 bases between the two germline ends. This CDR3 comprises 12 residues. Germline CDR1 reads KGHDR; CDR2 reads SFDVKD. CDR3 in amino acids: CATSDRRGPQHF. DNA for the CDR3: TGTGCCACCAGTGATAGGCGGGGGCCCCAGCATTTT.

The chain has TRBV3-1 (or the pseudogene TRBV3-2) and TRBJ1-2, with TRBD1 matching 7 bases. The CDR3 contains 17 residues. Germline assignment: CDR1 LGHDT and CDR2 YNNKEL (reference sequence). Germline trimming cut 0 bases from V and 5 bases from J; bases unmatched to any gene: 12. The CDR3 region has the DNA TGTGCCAGCAGCCAAGACGGGTCAGGGGGTCTGGTTTATGGCTACACCTTC. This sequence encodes CASSQDGSGGLVYGYTF.

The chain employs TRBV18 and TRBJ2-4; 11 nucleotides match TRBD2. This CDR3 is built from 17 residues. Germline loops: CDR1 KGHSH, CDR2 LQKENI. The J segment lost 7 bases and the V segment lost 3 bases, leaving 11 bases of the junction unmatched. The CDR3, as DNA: TGTGCCAGCTCACCGTCGGGACTAGCGGTGCCTCGGAACATTCAGTACTTC. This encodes CASSPSGLAVPRNIQYF.

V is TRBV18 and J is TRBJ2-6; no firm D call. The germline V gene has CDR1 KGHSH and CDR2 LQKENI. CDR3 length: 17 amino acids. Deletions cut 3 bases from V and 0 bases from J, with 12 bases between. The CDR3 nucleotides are TGTGCCAGCTCACCGACAAAAGGTTTCTCTGGGGCCAACGTCCTGACTTTC. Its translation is CASSPTKGFSGANVLTF.

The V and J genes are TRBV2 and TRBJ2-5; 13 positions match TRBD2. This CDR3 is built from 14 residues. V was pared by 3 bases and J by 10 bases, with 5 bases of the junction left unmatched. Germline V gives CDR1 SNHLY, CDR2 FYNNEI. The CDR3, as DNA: TGTGCCAGCAGTGATGGACTAGCGGGAGTAGGCCAGTACTTC. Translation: CASSDGLAGVGQYF.

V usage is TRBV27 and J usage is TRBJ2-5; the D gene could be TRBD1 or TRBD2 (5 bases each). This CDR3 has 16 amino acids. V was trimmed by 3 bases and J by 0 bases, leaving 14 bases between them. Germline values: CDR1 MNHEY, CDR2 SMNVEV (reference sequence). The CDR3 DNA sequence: TGTGCCAGCAGTTTCGGGGCTGGACGGTACCAAGAGACCCAGTACTTC. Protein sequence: CASSFGAGRYQETQYF.

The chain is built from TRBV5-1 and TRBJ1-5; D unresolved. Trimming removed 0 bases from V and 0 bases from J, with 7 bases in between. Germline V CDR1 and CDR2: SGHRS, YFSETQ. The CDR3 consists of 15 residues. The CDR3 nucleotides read TGCGCCAGCAGCTTGGCACCGGATAGCAATCAGCCCCAGCATTTT. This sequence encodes CASSLAPDSNQPQHF.

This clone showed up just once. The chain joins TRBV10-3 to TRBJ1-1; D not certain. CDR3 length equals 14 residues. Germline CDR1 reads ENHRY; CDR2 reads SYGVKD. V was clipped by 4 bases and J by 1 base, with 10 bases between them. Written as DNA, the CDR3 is TGTGCCATCAGTGTTCAAGCCCAGAACACTGAAGCTTTCTTT. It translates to CAISVQAQNTEAFF.

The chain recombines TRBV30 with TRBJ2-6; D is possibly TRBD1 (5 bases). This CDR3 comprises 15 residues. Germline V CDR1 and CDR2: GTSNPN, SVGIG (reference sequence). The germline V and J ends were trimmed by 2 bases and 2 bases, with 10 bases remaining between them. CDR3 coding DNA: TGTGCCTGGAGTTTAGGGGCTGCTGGGGCCAACGTCCTGACTTTC. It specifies CAWSLGAAGANVLTF.

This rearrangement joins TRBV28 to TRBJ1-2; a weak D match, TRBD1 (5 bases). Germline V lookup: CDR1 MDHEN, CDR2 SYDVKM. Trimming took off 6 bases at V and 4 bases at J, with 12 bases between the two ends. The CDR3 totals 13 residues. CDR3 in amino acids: CASRGVDSYGYTF. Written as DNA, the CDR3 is TGTGCCAGCAGGGGGGTCGACTCCTATGGCTACACCTTC.

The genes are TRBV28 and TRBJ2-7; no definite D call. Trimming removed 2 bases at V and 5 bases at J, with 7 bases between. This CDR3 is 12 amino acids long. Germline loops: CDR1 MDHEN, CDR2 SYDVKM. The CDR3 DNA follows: TGTGCCAGCAGTTTAGTAGAAAACGAGCAGTACTTC. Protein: CASSLVENEQYF.

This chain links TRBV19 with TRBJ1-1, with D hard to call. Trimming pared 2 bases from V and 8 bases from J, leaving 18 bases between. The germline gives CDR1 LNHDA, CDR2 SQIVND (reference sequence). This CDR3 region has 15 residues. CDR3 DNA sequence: TGTGCCAGTAGTATAATCCCAGCGTCAAGCTCCGAAGCTTTCTTT. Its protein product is CASSIIPASSSEAFF.

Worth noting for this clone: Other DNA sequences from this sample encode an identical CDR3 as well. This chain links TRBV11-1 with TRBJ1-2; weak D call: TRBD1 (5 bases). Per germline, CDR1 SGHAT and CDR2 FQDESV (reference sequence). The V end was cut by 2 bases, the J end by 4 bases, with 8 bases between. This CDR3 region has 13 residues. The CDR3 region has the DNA TGTGCCAGCAGCTTACAGGGCTTCTATGGCTACACCTTC. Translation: CASSLQGFYGYTF. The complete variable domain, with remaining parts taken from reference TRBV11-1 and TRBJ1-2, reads EAEVAQSPRYKITEKSQAVAFWCDPISGHATLYWYRQILGQGPELLVQFQDESVVDDSQLPKDRFSAERLKGVDSTLKIQPAELGDSAMYLCASSLQGFYGYTFGSGTRLTVV.

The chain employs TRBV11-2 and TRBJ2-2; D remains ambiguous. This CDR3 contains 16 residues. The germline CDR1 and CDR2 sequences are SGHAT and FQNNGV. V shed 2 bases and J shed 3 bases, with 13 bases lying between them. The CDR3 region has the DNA TGTGCCAGCAGCTTAAGGCCCATGATGGACACCGGGGAGCTGTTTTTT. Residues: CASSLRPMMDTGELFF. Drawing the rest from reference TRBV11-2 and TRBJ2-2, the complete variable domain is EAGVAQSPRYKIIEKRQSVAFWCNPISGHATLYWYQQILGQGPKLLIQFQNNGVVDDSQLPKDRFSAERLKGVDSTLKIQPAKLEDSAVYLCASSLRPMMDTGELFFGEGSRLTVL.

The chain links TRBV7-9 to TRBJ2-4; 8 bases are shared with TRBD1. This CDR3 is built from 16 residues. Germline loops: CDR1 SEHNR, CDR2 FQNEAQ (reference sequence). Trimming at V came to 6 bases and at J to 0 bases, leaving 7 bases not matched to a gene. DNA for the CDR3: TGTGCCAGCAGTCTCGGACAGGGATTAGCCAAAAACATTCAGTACTTC. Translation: CASSLGQGLAKNIQYF.